The subject of this entry is one T cell receptor (beta chain). Its antigen remains unidentified. This specimen belongs to a study of radiotherapy plus CTLA-4 blockade in lung cancer. Findings and caveats of the study: Clones derived from tumor TCRs expanded in blood after radiotherapy plus ipilimumab.

The CDR3 covers 16 residues. Germline assignment: CDR1 SGDLS and CDR2 YYNGEE. The germline V and J ends were trimmed by 0 bases and 10 bases, with 20 bases remaining between them. Produced via immunoSEQ multiplex PCR; TCRdb's table is partial and in-frame only. The sample contains approximately 81,000 clones, 60% to 85% of which appear only once. This specimen was peripheral blood, taken from a patient treated with radiotherapy plus ipilimumab. The J gene is TRBJ2-1, the V gene TRBV9; weak D call: TRBD2 (7 bases). The sequence was collected from a human donor with non-small cell lung cancer who had a partial response to radiotherapy plus ipilimumab. Some clones in this sample may be carry-over from other donors' samples. CDR3 residues: CASSVEVGGRQKEQFF. CDR3 coding DNA: TGTGCCAGCAGCGTAGAGGTGGGGGGGCGGCAAAAAGAGCAGTTCTTC.